This T cell receptor beta chain is drawn from a study of post-analysis software for immune sequencing data. Study-wide findings and caveats: Included in a set of several TRBV segments more frequent in patients than controls were TRBV5-6, TRBV5-1 and TRBV20-1.

Tagging with unique molecular identifiers was a feature of the TCR beta cDNA libraries. One entry per CDR3 protein, called by TCRdb with MiXCR from the PCR reads. The sample contains about 680,000 distinct CDR3 sequences, around 60% of which appear only once. This clonotype has only a few counts. What it binds is not known. CDR1 is SQVTM, CDR2 ANQGSEA, per germline. Trimming left V 3 bases short and J 4 bases short, with 13 bases between. The length of the CDR3 is 13 residues. The source material was blood. The receptor's source is a girl aged 2-10 years with multiple sclerosis. The V gene is TRBV29-1, the J gene TRBJ2-7, with D perhaps being TRBD1 or TRBD2 (6 bases each). Written as DNA, the CDR3 is TGCAGCGTTGAGCAGGGGACTTCATACGAGCAGTACTTC. This encodes CSVEQGTSYEQYF.